What follows are 2 T cell receptor beta chains derived from one specimen sequenced in a study of blood T cell repertoires in COVID-19. Only in-frame clones appear in the TCRdb table, and some are missing; sequencing was by immunoSEQ multiplex PCR. Of some 150,000 clones listed, 80% are singletons. The sample taken for sequencing was peripheral blood. The receptors originated from a man between 60 and 75 years old with active or convalescent COVID-19.

The chain combines TRBV5-4 with TRBJ2-2; 8 nucleotides line up with TRBD1. With V trimmed by 4 bases and J by 5 bases, 4 bases remained unmatched. The CDR3 has 14 residues. The V gene's germline CDR1 is SGHNT and CDR2 YYREEE (reference sequence). The CDR3 here is CASSRTGLTGELFF. The CDR3 DNA reads as TGTGCCAGCAGCCGGACAGGGTTGACCGGGGAGCTGTTTTTT.

The chain links TRBV6-2 or TRBV6-3 to TRBJ1-1; TRBD1 agrees at 7 bases. This CDR3 is 15 amino acids long. With V trimmed by 2 bases and J by 4 bases, 7 bases remained unmatched. CDR1 is MNHEY, CDR2 SVGEGT, per germline. Written as DNA, the CDR3 is TGTGCCAGCAGTTACCCCGGGACAGAGCTCACTGAAGCTTTCTTT. Its translation is CASSYPGTELTEAFF.